This TCR beta chain was retrieved from a study of T cell responses to AZD1222 COVID-19 vaccine. Clones were read by immunoSEQ multiplex PCR, and TCRdb kept only the in-frame ones, dropping some. The table shows over 150,000 clones, with 75% to 90% occurring only once. This CDR3 comprises 15 residues. The source is an adult in good health. The sample was peripheral blood, taken on day 0 of AZD1222 vaccination. The chain combines TRBV12-1 with TRBJ2-5. TRBV12-1 represents a pseudogene. In DNA, the CDR3 is TGTGCCAGCAGCTTTTACGGGCCCTGGATGGAGACCCAGTACTTC. Translation gives CASSFYGPWMETQYF.